The T cell receptor beta chain under discussion was sequenced for a study of T-cell memory formation after mild COVID-19. Study details: In these data, TCR clusters were largely donor specific.

Study observations and caveats: A second wave expanding day 15 to 37 was CD4+-biased; contracting clones were balanced. CD4+ clones that contracted lay mainly in CM and EM; CD8+ ones lay in EMRA.

The CDR3 runs 13 residues. Trimming took off 2 bases at V and 4 bases at J, with 8 bases between the two ends. In germline, CDR1 is LNHNV, CDR2 YYDKDF (reference sequence). Constant-segment primers and 5'RACE yielded cDNA libraries for TCR alpha and TCR beta, each carrying sample barcodes and UMIs. MiXCR, applied by TCRdb to the 5' RACE reads, yields one record per CDR3 protein. The sample yields tens of thousands of distinct CDR3 sequences, 15% to 20% seen once. This clonotype showed up just a few times. Its specificity is not known. The sample taken for sequencing was PBMCs or a T cell subset sorted from them (not recorded which). V gene TRBV15 combines with J gene TRBJ1-1, with D possibly matching TRBD1 (6 bases). The source is an adult woman who had mild COVID-19 (a few samples of this study predate the infection). Cell type and time point are not known. The CDR3 region is CATSRSTGTEAFF. The CDR3 region has the DNA TGTGCCACCAGCAGATCGACAGGCACTGAAGCTTTCTTT.